These T cell receptor beta chains were read from a single sample in a study of blood T cell repertoires in COVID-19. Here immunoSEQ multiplex PCR was the method, and the copy in TCRdb shows in-frame clones only, minus some. The data show fewer than 120,000 clones, around 68% seen once. Sequenced sample: peripheral blood. Receptors originate from an older woman with acute or convalescent COVID-19. Both conserved end residues are part of each CDR3. D genes are given only for firm matches. Only some rows state a clone size, as once, few, many or a class for expanded clones.

D	V	J	length	size	CDR3	DNA
TRBD1	TRBV2	TRBJ2-1	16	.	CASAGQESSSYNEQFF	TGTGCCAGCGCGGGACAGGAGTCGAGCTCCTACAATGAGCAGTTCTTC
TRBD1	TRBV7-2	TRBJ2-7	15	.	CASSTGTGITYEQYF	TGTGCCAGCAGCACGGGGACAGGAATCACCTACGAGCAGTACTTC
.	TRBV3-1/TRBV3-2	TRBJ2-7	14	.	CASSQDPGMREQYF	TGTGCCAGCAGCCAAGACCCAGGGATGAGAGAGCAGTACTTC
.	TRBV6-4	TRBJ2-7	13	.	CASSDSSGDEQYF	TGTGCCAGCAGTGACTCTTCCGGGGACGAGCAGTACTTC
TRBD1	TRBV27	TRBJ2-7	13	.	CASSFTGGYEQYF	TGTGCCAGCAGTTTTACAGGGGGCTACGAGCAGTACTTC
.	TRBV2	TRBJ1-1	14	.	CASRQQLMNTEAFF	TGTGCCAGCAGACAACAGCTCATGAACACTGAAGCTTTCTTT
.	TRBV19	TRBJ1-1	12	.	CASRSHNTEAFF	TGTGCCAGTAGGTCACACAACACTGAAGCTTTCTTT
TRBD2	TRBV5-1	TRBJ2-1	15	once	CASSLAGTSHNEQFF	TGCGCCAGCAGCCTAGCGGGGACGAGTCACAATGAGCAGTTCTTC
TRBD1	TRBV10-3	TRBJ1-1	15	.	CAIREEGQTNTEAFF	TGTGCCATCAGGGAAGAGGGACAGACTAACACTGAAGCTTTCTTT
TRBD2	TRBV6-1	TRBJ2-3	16	.	CASSAHSGGGTDTQYF	TGTGCCAGCAGTGCCCACAGCGGGGGCGGGACAGATACGCAGTATTTT
TRBD2	TRBV6-5	TRBJ2-7	14	few	CASRAGTSLYEQYF	TGTGCCAGCAGGGCGGGGACTAGCCTGTACGAGCAGTACTTC
TRBD1	TRBV9	TRBJ1-6	15	.	CASSGRTGGNSPLHF	TGTGCCAGCAGCGGCCGGACAGGGGGGAACTCACCCCTCCACTTT
.	TRBV6-5	TRBJ1-2	15	.	CASTPFREPKYGYTF	TGTGCCAGCACTCCCTTCCGGGAACCTAAATATGGCTACACCTTC
.	TRBV19	TRBJ2-2	15	once	CASSVTGQNTGELFF	TGTGCCAGTAGTGTTACCGGACAGAACACCGGGGAGCTGTTTTTT
TRBD1	TRBV18	TRBJ1-1	14	.	CASSLGQGATEAFF	TGTGCCAGCTCACTAGGACAGGGGGCAACTGAAGCTTTCTTT
.	TRBV9	TRBJ1-5	13	.	CASSSGGPQPQHF	TGTGCCAGCAGCTCCGGGGGACCCCAGCCCCAGCATTTT
TRBD1	TRBV7-2	TRBJ1-1	15	.	CASSLNPGGNTEAFF	TGTGCCAGCAGCTTAAATCCAGGGGGGAACACTGAAGCTTTCTTT
.	TRBV5-1	TRBJ1-4	15	.	CASSFNIATNEKLFF	TGCGCCAGCAGCTTCAACATTGCAACTAATGAAAAACTGTTTTTT
.	TRBV5-5	TRBJ1-5	14	.	CASSFSTGNQPQHF	TGTGCCAGCAGCTTCAGTACAGGGAATCAGCCCCAGCATTTT
TRBD1	TRBV6-1	TRBJ1-2	17	.	CASSEALRTGGTAGYTF	TGTGCCAGCAGTGAAGCTCTCCGGACAGGGGGCACGGCTGGCTACACCTTC
.	TRBV30	TRBJ1-5	12	.	CAWSVLNQPQHF	TGTGCCTGGAGTGTACTAAATCAGCCCCAGCATTTT
TRBD1	TRBV5-4	TRBJ1-2	13	.	CASSSTGGYGYTF	TGTGCCAGCAGCTCTACAGGGGGCTATGGCTACACCTTC
.	TRBV9	TRBJ2-1	13	.	CASSVATVNEQFF	TGTGCCAGCAGCGTAGCTACGGTAAATGAGCAGTTCTTC
TRBD1	TRBV7-2	TRBJ2-7	16	.	CASSSTGTGGVYEQYF	TGTGCCAGCAGCTCTACCGGGACAGGGGGCGTGTACGAGCAGTACTTC
.	TRBV29-1	TRBJ2-7	11	.	CSVADFGEQYF	TGCAGCGTGGCCGATTTCGGGGAGCAGTACTTC
.	TRBV11-2	TRBJ1-1	15	.	CASSLDWGGLTEAFF	TGTGCCAGCAGCTTAGATTGGGGGGGGCTGACTGAAGCTTTCTTT
.	TRBV18	TRBJ2-3	14	few	CASSPLDRLDTQYF	TGTGCCAGCTCACCTCTTGACAGGCTAGATACGCAGTATTTT
.	TRBV5-5	TRBJ2-7	15	few	CASSLTGYQGYEQYF	TGTGCCAGCAGCTTGACAGGATATCAGGGCTACGAGCAGTACTTC
.	TRBV7-9	TRBJ2-5	15	once	CASSLGASILETQYF	TGTGCCAGCAGCTTAGGGGCTAGCATACTGGAGACCCAGTACTTC
TRBD1	TRBV7-2	TRBJ1-1	15	.	CASSLEGQGNTEAFF	TGTGCCAGCAGCTTAGAAGGACAGGGGAACACTGAAGCTTTCTTT
.	TRBV10-2	TRBJ1-2	13	.	CASSGGGYYGYTF	TGCGCCAGCAGTGGTGGCGGATACTATGGCTACACCTTC
TRBD1	TRBV6-5	TRBJ1-3	13	.	CASSDRVEHTIYF	TGTGCCAGCAGCGACAGGGTTGAACACACCATATATTTT
TRBD1	TRBV19	TRBJ2-7	14	few	CASSPQQGPNEQYF	TGTGCCAGTAGTCCCCAACAGGGGCCGAACGAGCAGTACTTC
.	TRBV5-8	TRBJ1-6	15	.	CASSLVRGGNSPLHF	TGTGCCAGCAGCTTGGTACGGGGGGGTAATTCACCCCTCCACTTT
.	TRBV7-7	TRBJ2-5	13	.	CASSYQGAGPQYF	TGTGCCAGCAGTTATCAGGGAGCGGGCCCCCAGTACTTC
TRBD1	TRBV2	TRBJ1-1	13	.	CASRTGMNTEAFF	TGTGCCAGCCGGACAGGAATGAACACTGAAGCTTTCTTT
TRBD1	TRBV6-1	TRBJ1-2	14	.	CASSDRQGNYGYTF	TGTGCCAGCAGTGACAGACAGGGGAACTACGGCTACACCTTC
TRBD1	TRBV7-9	TRBJ2-3	14	.	CASNDRGPTDTQYF	TGTGCCAGCAACGACAGGGGGCCTACAGATACGCAGTATTTT
TRBD1	TRBV24-1	TRBJ2-5	15	.	CATSDAGTAQETQYF	TGTGCCACCAGTGATGCCGGGACAGCCCAAGAGACCCAGTACTTC
.	TRBV30	TRBJ1-2	14	.	CAWSVAGVVYGYTF	TGTGCCTGGAGTGTAGCAGGGGTGGTCTATGGCTACACCTTC
TRBD1	TRBV30	TRBJ1-4	15	.	CAWSRPGQGREKLFF	TGTGCCTGGAGTCGACCGGGACAGGGTCGTGAAAAACTGTTTTTT
TRBD1	TRBV7-2	TRBJ2-1	15	.	CASSPNRGLFNEQFF	TGTGCCAGCAGCCCAAACAGGGGGCTGTTCAATGAGCAGTTCTTC
.	TRBV3-1/TRBV3-2	TRBJ1-6	13	.	CASSQGGGAPLHF	TGTGCCAGCAGCCAAGGCGGGGGGGCACCCCTCCACTTT
.	TRBV19	TRBJ1-1	17	.	CASRSNLGGRTNTEAFF	TGTGCCAGTCGCTCGAATCTCGGGGGACGGACGAACACTGAAGCTTTCTTT
.	TRBV9	TRBJ1-3	17	.	CASSPTTGRVVANTIYF	TGTGCCAGCAGCCCGACGACAGGCAGAGTGGTAGCAAACACCATATATTTT
TRBD1	TRBV10-2	TRBJ2-7	12	few	CASRDRGYEQYF	TGCGCCAGCCGGGACAGGGGCTACGAGCAGTACTTC
TRBD2	TRBV7-8	TRBJ2-2	17	.	CASSVRGGAGNTGELFF	TGTGCCAGCAGCGTCCGCGGGGGGGCGGGCAACACCGGGGAGCTGTTTTTT
TRBD1	TRBV29-1	TRBJ2-3	14	.	CSVARTGGTDTQYF	TGCAGCGTAGCAAGGACAGGGGGCACAGATACGCAGTATTTT
.	TRBV24-1	TRBJ2-1	12	.	CATEDRVNEQFF	TGTGCCACCGAAGACAGAGTAAATGAGCAGTTCTTC
TRBD1	TRBV6-1	TRBJ1-2	15	.	CASSEFLQGVYGYTF	TGTGCCAGCAGTGAATTTCTACAGGGGGTATATGGCTACACCTTC
.	TRBV5-1	TRBJ1-6	14	.	CASSLQGDNSPLHF	TGCGCCAGCAGCTTACAGGGAGACAATTCACCCCTCCACTTT
TRBD1	TRBV3-1/TRBV3-2	TRBJ1-2	15	.	CASSQSGQGNYGYTF	TGTGCCAGCAGCCAATCAGGACAGGGAAACTATGGCTACACCTTC
TRBD1	TRBV11-1	TRBJ1-1	15	once	CASSLVTGGNTEAFF	TGTGCCAGCAGCTTGGTCACAGGGGGGAACACTGAAGCTTTCTTT